The source of this T cell receptor (beta chain) is a study of PD-1 blockade in classical Hodgkin lymphoma. TCRdb's table, derived via immunoSEQ multiplex PCR, lists solely in-frame clones and lacks some. The top ten clones hold 11% of a sample with 20,000 to 30,000 clones, 82% of them seen once. Germline assignment: CDR1 MNHNY and CDR2 SVGAGI (reference sequence). Between the trimmed V and J ends, which lost 11 bases and 0 bases, there was a span of 17 bases. There are 14 residues in the CDR3. Exposure to brentuximab vedotin varied, and each patient had relapsed following autologous stem cell transplantation.

This clonotype originated in a human donor with classical Hodgkin lymphoma. The V and J genes are TRBV6-6 and TRBJ2-7; TRBD2 is a possible D gene (5 bases). The input for sequencing was peripheral blood mononuclear cells (PBMCs), taken before the second cycle of nivolumab. DNA for the CDR3: TGTGCCTCAAAGAGGGATCCGAGCTCCTACGAGCAGTACTTC. It codes for CASKRDPSSYEQYF.